This TCR beta chain originates from a study of technical replicates of blood from a handful of donors. The germline gives CDR1 SGHRS, CDR2 YFSETQ. There are 15 residues in the CDR3. The V end was cut by 5 bases, the J end by 0 bases, with 14 bases between. Only in-frame clones appear in the TCRdb table, and some are missing; sequencing was by immunoSEQ multiplex PCR. The sample yields about 88,000 clones, just under 95% seen once. This clone was counted a few times. Input material: T cells isolated from PBMCs. This clonotype was obtained from a human donor in good health. The chain has TRBV5-1 and TRBJ2-5; D is possibly TRBD2 (6 bases). Written as DNA, the CDR3 is TGCGCCAGCAGTCCGGGACTCACGTACCAAGAGACCCAGTACTTC. Protein: CASSPGLTYQETQYF.